Shown below are 25 T cell receptor beta chains from a single sample sequenced in a study of kidney transplant recipient with SARS-CoV-2 infection. TCRdb recomputed calls from the reads with MiXCR, one row per CDR3 protein. The sample has fewer than 250,000 distinct CDR3 sequences, more than 25% seen once. Sequenced here: a blood sample, sampled at baseline and on day 111 from a kidney transplant recipient. The receptors come from a young adult male patient who had COVID-19 and was a kidney transplant recipient. Certain T cells may be donor cells from the graft.

To note about this clonotype: This may arise from a read error, as a much more abundant clone is one base away. This chain links TRBV7-9 with TRBJ1-1; a possible D gene is TRBD1 (5 bases). The CDR3 extends over 14 amino acids. Germline CDR1 reads SEHNR; CDR2 reads FQNEAQ (reference sequence). CDR3 sequence: CASSLTAGRSEVFF. DNA for the CDR3: TGTGCCAGCAGCTTGACAGCCGGAAGGTCTGAAGTTTTCTTT.

The rearrangement links TRBV5-1 to TRBJ2-1, with TRBD2 as a possible D gene (5 bases). Trimming took off 7 bases at V and 11 bases at J, with 25 bases between the two ends. CDR3 length equals 15 residues. Germline CDR1 is SGHRS and CDR2 is YFSETQ. CDR3 region: CASRGTNDGTNKQFF. The CDR3 DNA reads as TGCGCCAGCCGGGGTACTAACGACGGAACTAATAAGCAGTTCTTC.

Regarding this clonotype: Given a much more abundant clone one base away, this may be a read error. The chain links TRBV19 to TRBJ2-2; D not certain. Germline V lookup: CDR1 LNHDA, CDR2 SQIVND (reference sequence). The CDR3 totals 11 residues. Between the trimmed V and J ends, which lost 5 bases and 5 bases, there was a span of 3 bases. The CDR3 loop reads CASSGTGELFF. The CDR3 region has the DNA TGTGCCAGTAGTGGAACCGGGGAGCTGTTTTTT. The full variable domain, with the rest looked up from reference TRBV19 and TRBJ2-2, is DGGITQSPKYLFRKEGQNVTLSCEQNLNHDAMYWYRQDPGQGLRLIYYSQIVNDFQKGDIAEGYSVSREKKESFPLTVTSAQKNPTAFYLCASSGTGELFFGEGSRLTVL.

This clonotype has ten or more counts. Here the CDR3 reads CASSYDSRSYEQYF. In DNA, the CDR3 is TGCGCCAGCAGCTATGACTCCCGGTCCTACGAGCAGTACTTC. The chain joins TRBV5-1 to TRBJ2-7; unclear D gene. Germline-derived CDR1 and CDR2 are SGHRS and YFSETQ. The length of the CDR3 is 14 residues. The germline V and J ends were trimmed by 3 bases and 1 base, with 11 bases remaining between them. The full variable domain, with the rest looked up from reference TRBV5-1 and TRBJ2-7, is KAGVTQTPRYLIKTRGQQVTLSCSPISGHRSVSWYQQTPGQGLQFLFEYFSETQRNKGNFPGRFSGRQFSNSRSEMNVSTLELGDSALYLCASSYDSRSYEQYFGPGTRLTVT.

This clonotype was counted a single time. This may be a read error: a much more frequent sequence differs by one nucleotide. The V gene is TRBV29-1, the J gene TRBJ1-3, with no clear D. The germline CDR1 and CDR2 sequences are SQVTM and ANQGSEA. The CDR3 has 13 amino acids. The CDR3, as DNA: TGCAGTGGCGGGAGCGACTGGGCGGGCACCATATATTTT. Translation gives CSGGSDWAGTIYF.

The table lists this clonotype with many counts. The chain joins TRBV7-9 to TRBJ1-2; D is unresolved. From germline, CDR1 is SEHNR and CDR2 FQNEAQ (reference sequence). The V and J ends lost 2 bases and 5 bases respectively, with 9 bases between them. This CDR3 spans 13 amino acids. The CDR3 loop is CASSLILGYGYTF. DNA for the CDR3: TGTGCCAGCAGCTTAATCCTAGGGTATGGCTACACCTTC.

This clonotype occurred many times. The CDR3 nucleotides read TGTGCCAGCAGCGCTATTGTTGAATCTCGAAAGACCTATGGCTACACCTTC. Its translation: CASSAIVESRKTYGYTF. The V and J genes are TRBV7-6 and TRBJ1-2; D is uncertain. The germline V and J ends were trimmed by 5 bases and 4 bases, with 23 bases remaining between them. The CDR3 covers 17 residues. CDR1 SGHVS and CDR2 FNYEAQ come from the germline V gene.

To note about this clonotype: This clone may be a read error of a much larger clone one base away. The chain recombines TRBV7-8 with TRBJ1-2, with 8 bases that match TRBD1. V gave up 2 bases and J gave up 7 bases; unmatched junction bases: 12. This CDR3 has 16 amino acids. Germline-derived CDR1 and CDR2 are SGHVS and FQNEAQ. The CDR3 bases are TGTGCCAGCAGCTTAACCAGTTCCGGGACAGGACGTGGCTACACCTTC. Encoded protein: CASSLTSSGTGRGYTF.

A remark on this clonotype: The limits of the CDR3 on the DNA are not certain, so only TCRdb's listed CDR3 is given. This chain connects TRBV7-5 to TRBJ1-2. TRBV7-5 counts as a pseudogene. From its first to its last residue, the CDR3 has 19 amino acids. The CDR3 spells CISVPESAREVGKTYGHTF.

The rearrangement joins TRBV6-5 to TRBJ2-7; TRBD2 matches at 8 bases. CDR1 is MNHEY and CDR2 is SVGAGI in the germline V gene. The CDR3 extends over 15 amino acids. After removal of 6 bases from V and 0 bases from J, the junction contained 7 bases not matched to a gene. CDR3 residues: CASSRLALTSYEQYF. For the CDR3, the DNA is TGTGCCAGCAGCCGACTAGCGTTGACCTCCTACGAGCAGTACTTC.

The J gene is TRBJ1-6, the V gene TRBV5-1; D is uncertain. V was shortened by 4 bases and J by 7 bases, with 15 bases between the two germline ends. This CDR3 is 15 amino acids long. Per germline, CDR1 SGHRS and CDR2 YFSETQ. The CDR3, as DNA: TGCGCCAGCAGCAGTGCCGGGAATAACAATTCACCCCTCCACTTT. Encoded protein: CASSSAGNNNSPLHF.

This clonotype was counted between two and nine times. The V and J genes are TRBV20-1 and TRBJ2-3; the D is unclear. V was trimmed by 0 bases and J by 2 bases, leaving 12 bases between them. The V gene's germline CDR1 is DFQATT and CDR2 SNEGSKA (reference sequence). This CDR3 region has 15 residues. The CDR3 DNA reads TGCAGTGCTAGAGATGCTAGTACCATCACAGATACGCAGTATTTT. Its translation is CSARDASTITDTQYF.

Ten or more counts support this clonotype. The chain combines TRBV3-1 with TRBJ2-5; no definite D call. Trimming stripped 5 bases from V and 5 bases from J, with 24 bases between. Germline CDR1 is LGHDT and CDR2 is YNNKEL (reference sequence). This CDR3 is 17 amino acids long. The CDR3 protein is CASSVSIPISFSETQYF. The CDR3 nucleotides are TGTGCCAGCAGCGTCTCCATTCCCATTTCTTTCTCTGAGACCCAGTACTTC.

This clonotype was recorded many times. The rearrangement joins TRBV2 to TRBJ1-5, with D maybe TRBD1 (5 bases). Germline loops: CDR1 SNHLY, CDR2 FYNNEI. V lost 4 bases and J lost 6, with 13 bases in between. The CDR3 extends over 14 amino acids. The CDR3 sequence: CASSGGRGRQPQHF. CDR3 bases: TGTGCCAGCAGTGGGGGGAGGGGCCGTCAGCCCCAGCATTTT.

Regarding this clonotype: This may arise from a read error, as a much more abundant clone is one base away. The J gene is TRBJ2-3, the V gene TRBV12-5, with D perhaps being TRBD1 or TRBD2 (5 bases each). The length of the CDR3 is 12 residues. Germline lookup yields CDR1 LGHNT and CDR2 FRNRAP. The V gene lost 9 bases and the J gene lost 4 bases, with 11 bases spanning the gap. In DNA form, the CDR3 reads TGTGCTAGAACCCGGGGCGCAGATACGCAGTATTTT. This sequence encodes CARTRGADTQYF.

The chain recombines TRBV6-2 or TRBV6-3 with TRBJ2-7; tentatively, D is TRBD1 (5 bases). The CDR3 runs 13 residues. The V and J ends lost 5 bases and 2 bases respectively, with 10 bases between them. Germline-derived CDR1 and CDR2 are MNHEY and SVGEGT. The CDR3 DNA reads TGTGCCAGCAGTCTAGGGGCAGCCTACGAGCAGTACTTC. It is translated as CASSLGAAYEQYF.

This clonotype has a count of ten or more. The V and J genes are TRBV28 and TRBJ2-7; a possible D gene is TRBD1 (5 bases). Germline values: CDR1 MDHEN, CDR2 SYDVKM. This CDR3 has 14 amino acids. V was clipped by 8 bases and J by 0 bases, with 14 bases between them. The CDR3 loop is CASRQYQSSYEQYF. As DNA, the CDR3 is TGTGCCAGCCGACAGTACCAGAGCTCCTACGAGCAGTACTTC.

Comments on this clonotype: Being one base from a much bigger clone, this may be a read error. CDR3 sequence: CARTTRDEQYF. The CDR3 nucleotides read TGTGCCAGAACGACCAGGGACGAGCAGTACTTC. The chain joins TRBV5-3 to TRBJ2-7; D may be TRBD1 (5 bases). TRBV5-3 belongs to the ORF category, with a function that is uncertain. The CDR3 runs to 11 residues. Trimming stripped 6 bases from V and 5 bases from J, with 9 bases between.

Of note for this clonotype: This may be a read error: a much more frequent sequence differs by one nucleotide. The V and J genes are TRBV3-1 and TRBJ2-1; D possibly corresponds to TRBD1 (5 bases). This CDR3 contains 12 residues. Between the trimmed V and J ends, which lost 3 bases and 12 bases, there was a span of 12 bases. Germline V gene sequence: CDR1 LGHDT, CDR2 YNNKEL (reference sequence). CDR3 region: CASSHESGMQFF. DNA for the CDR3: TGTGCCAGCAGCCACGAATCAGGGATGCAGTTCTTC.

In its sample, this clonotype was seen a few times. The rearrangement uses TRBV6-2 or TRBV6-3 and TRBJ2-3; maybe TRBD2 (6 bases). The CDR3 is 15 amino acids. Germline CDR1 and CDR2: MNHEY and SVGEGT. V lost 2 bases, J lost 2 bases, and 11 bases lay in between. The CDR3 DNA follows: TGTGCCAGCAGTTACGGGGTAGCGGACACAGATACGCAGTATTTT. It codes for CASSYGVADTDTQYF.

The sample holds many counts of this clonotype. V gene TRBV11-3 combines with J gene TRBJ2-2; D unresolved. The length of the CDR3 is 13 residues. The V gene's germline CDR1 is SGHNT and CDR2 YENEEA. Trimming shortened V by 0 bases and J by 7 bases, and 6 bases separated the two germline ends. The CDR3 loop reads CASSLDLFGELFF. The CDR3 nucleotides are TGTGCCAGCAGCTTAGATCTGTTCGGGGAGCTGTTTTTT.

This chain connects TRBV10-1 to TRBJ1-2, with D unresolved. V shed 5 bases and J shed 4 bases, with 23 bases lying between them. The CDR3 runs to 17 residues. Germline CDR1 and CDR2: WNHNN and SYGVQD (reference sequence). The CDR3, as DNA: TGCGCCAGCAGTCATATACCAAGATCGCGAAAGACCTATGGCTACACCTTC. Protein sequence: CASSHIPRSRKTYGYTF.

As to this clonotype: A much larger clone sits a single nucleotide away, making a read error possible. The chain uses TRBV7-2 and TRBJ2-2; 16 bases are shared with TRBD2. Looked up from germline, CDR1 is SGHTA and CDR2 is FQGNSA. V trimming: 6 bases; J trimming: 4 bases; junction bases outside the gene matches: 11. The CDR3 is 19 residues long. The CDR3 loop is CASSFPTGLAGGGTGELFF. The CDR3 DNA reads as TGTGCCAGCAGTTTCCCGACGGGACTAGCGGGAGGGGGCACCGGGGAGCTGTTTTTT.

Remarks on this clonotype: This may be a read error, as it is one base from a much larger clone. The gene calls are TRBV6-5 and TRBJ2-7; D is tentatively TRBD1 or TRBD2 (6 bases each). The CDR3 is made up of 14 amino acids. CDR1 and CDR2 (germline): MNHEY, SVGAGI. V lost 5 bases and J 2 bases, leaving 13 bases between the germline ends. The CDR3 region is CASSDGGPTYEQYF. The CDR3, as DNA: TGTGCCAGCAGTGATGGGGGGCCTACCTACGAGCAGTACTTC.

This clonotype was counted once. The rearrangement links TRBV18 to TRBJ2-7, with a possible D match to TRBD1 (6 bases). Gene TRBJ2-5 matches the end of the DNA better, so the J call may be wrong. This CDR3 contains 15 residues. Germline loops: CDR1 KGHSH, CDR2 LQKENI. DNA of the CDR3: TGTGCCATCTCGGACACAGGGTCACGACAAGAGACCCAGTACTTC. Protein sequence: CAISDTGSRQETQYF.